This T cell receptor beta chain is drawn from a study of shared T cell receptors in the human thymus. TCRdb's table, derived via immunoSEQ multiplex PCR, lists solely in-frame clones and lacks some. The data hold around 340,000 clones, with 95% observed a single time. The TCR was taken from a human donor. The specimen was thymocytes.

This CDR3 reads CSAHPGPPHNEQFF. In nucleotides, the CDR3 is TGCAGCGCCCACCCCGGCCCCCCCCACAATGAGCAGTTCTTC. This chain joins TRBV29-1 and TRBJ2-1; D is ambiguous. Trimming cost V 7 bases and J 5 bases, with 18 bases left between them. The germline gives CDR1 SQVTM, CDR2 ANQGSEA. CDR3 length equals 14 residues.